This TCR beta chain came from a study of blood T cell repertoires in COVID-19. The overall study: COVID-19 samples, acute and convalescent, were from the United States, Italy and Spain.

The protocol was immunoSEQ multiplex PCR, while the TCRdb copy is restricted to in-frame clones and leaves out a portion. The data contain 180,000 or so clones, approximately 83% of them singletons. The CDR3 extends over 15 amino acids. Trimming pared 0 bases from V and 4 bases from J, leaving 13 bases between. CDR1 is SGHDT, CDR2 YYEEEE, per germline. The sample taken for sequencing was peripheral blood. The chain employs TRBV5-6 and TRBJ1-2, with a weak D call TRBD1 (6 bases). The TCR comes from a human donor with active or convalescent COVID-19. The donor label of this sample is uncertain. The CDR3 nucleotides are TGTGCCAGCAGCTTGGCGTCAGGGGCCGGCTATGGCTACACCTTC. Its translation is CASSLASGAGYGYTF.